This passage covers 14 T cell receptor beta chains from one sample sequenced in a study of blood T cell repertoires in COVID-19. Assay used: immunoSEQ multiplex PCR; TCRdb lists only in-frame clones, some missing. This sample carries some 490,000 clones, roughly 85% of them seen once, and the ten largest clones take about 3.2%. The source material was peripheral blood. These receptors were obtained from a human donor in a cohort sampled during active COVID-19.

The chain joins TRBV3-1 (or the pseudogene TRBV3-2) to TRBJ2-2, with TRBD1 as a possible D gene (5 bases). V lost 2 bases and J 7 bases, leaving 8 bases between the germline ends. From germline, CDR1 is LGHDT and CDR2 YNNKEL (reference sequence). The CDR3 spans 13 residues. For the CDR3, the DNA is TGTGCCAGCAGCCAACCAGGGAACGGGGAGCTGTTTTTT. It codes for CASSQPGNGELFF.

This chain joins TRBV10-2 and TRBJ1-5, with D unresolved. The CDR3 has 14 residues. Germline CDR1 is WSHSY and CDR2 is SAAADI. The V end lost 2 bases, the J end lost 0 bases, and 5 bases lay between the germline ends. CDR3 residues: CASSENGSNQPQHF. The CDR3 coding sequence is TGCGCCAGCAGTGAGAACGGTAGCAATCAGCCCCAGCATTTT.

J is TRBJ2-5 and V is TRBV5-8; the match to TRBD2 covers 11 bases. Germline V gene sequence: CDR1 SGHTS, CDR2 YDEGEE. The CDR3 runs to 15 residues. V lost 1 base to trimming and J lost 5 bases; unmatched junction nucleotides: 4. The chain's CDR3 is CASSLFPSGRETQYF. CDR3 bases: TGTGCCAGCAGCTTGTTTCCTAGCGGGAGGGAGACCCAGTACTTC.

The chain joins TRBV30 to TRBJ1-2; D gene uncertain. The CDR3 covers 11 residues. Deletions cut 5 bases from V and 3 bases from J, with 7 bases between. CDR1 and CDR2 (germline): GTSNPN, SVGIG (reference sequence). The CDR3 DNA sequence: TGTGCCTGGGTTTCTTACTATGGCTACACCTTC. Protein: CAWVSYYGYTF.

The rearrangement links TRBV28 to TRBJ2-1; D gene ambiguous. Trimming took 2 bases from V and 7 from J, leaving 15 bases between them. CDR1 and CDR2 (germline): MDHEN, SYDVKM. This CDR3 region has 15 residues. CDR3 region: CASSLQTDRRNEQFF. The DNA for the CDR3 is TGTGCCAGCAGTTTACAGACGGATCGCAGGAATGAGCAGTTCTTC.

The chain recombines TRBV5-1 with TRBJ2-6, with TRBD1 as a possible D gene (5 bases). The CDR3 sequence is 15 residues long. The V end lost 2 bases, the J end lost 0 bases, and 6 bases lay between the germline ends. Germline CDR1 reads SGHRS; CDR2 reads YFSETQ. The CDR3: CASSFRVSGANVLTF. The CDR3 nucleotides are TGCGCCAGCAGCTTCAGGGTCTCTGGGGCCAACGTCCTGACTTTC.

The chain links TRBV7-8 to TRBJ1-1; D possibly corresponds to TRBD1 (5 bases). V lost 5 bases and J lost 4, with 11 bases in between. Germline CDR1 reads SGHVS; CDR2 reads FQNEAQ. The CDR3 consists of 13 residues. CDR3 sequence reads: CASSLQGGTEAFF. The DNA of the CDR3 is TGTGCCAGCAGCCTCCAGGGAGGCACTGAAGCTTTCTTT.

The CDR3, as DNA: TGTGCCAGCCTGGGGGGGACTGAAGCTTTCTTT. As protein: CASLGGTEAFF. The rearrangement links TRBV2 to TRBJ1-1, with D possibly matching TRBD1 (5 bases). Germline loops: CDR1 SNHLY, CDR2 FYNNEI. V shed 8 bases and J shed 5 bases, with 9 bases lying between them. The CDR3 runs to 11 residues.

A single count supports this clone. V is TRBV28 and J is TRBJ1-2; 8 nucleotides line up with TRBD1. V trimming: 5 bases; J trimming: 8 bases; junction bases outside the gene matches: 7. CDR3 length: 13 residues. Germline V gives CDR1 MDHEN, CDR2 SYDVKM. The CDR3 DNA follows: TGTGCCAGCAGTACTGGACAGGGAATCGGCTACACCTTC. This codes for CASSTGQGIGYTF.

This chain uses TRBV29-1 with TRBJ1-5; no clear D. V lost 6 bases to trimming and J lost 1 base, with 10 bases between them. Germline-derived CDR1 and CDR2 are SQVTM and ANQGSEA. CDR3 length: 13 amino acids. DNA of the CDR3: TGCAGCGTAATGATTAGAAGCAATCAGCCCCAGCATTTT. This codes for CSVMIRSNQPQHF. Full variable domain (missing parts from reference TRBV29-1 and TRBJ1-5): SAVISQKPSRDICQRGTSLTIQCQVDSQVTMMFWYRQQPGQSLTLIATANQGSEATYESGFVIDKFPISRPNLTFSTLTVSNMSPEDSSIYLCSVMIRSNQPQHFGDGTRLSIL.

This sequence joins TRBV5-1 and TRBJ1-2; 8 bases line up with TRBD1. Germline loops: CDR1 SGHRS, CDR2 YFSETQ. J lost 7 bases, V lost 0 bases, and 5 bases had no gene match. CDR3 length equals 14 residues. The CDR3 DNA follows: TGCGCCAGCAGCTTGGCTGGACAGGGTAGTGGCTACACCTTC. Translation: CASSLAGQGSGYTF. The variable domain in full, completed from reference TRBV5-1 and TRBJ1-2, reads KAGVTQTPRYLIKTRGQQVTLSCSPISGHRSVSWYQQTPGQGLQFLFEYFSETQRNKGNFPGRFSGRQFSNSRSEMNVSTLELGDSALYLCASSLAGQGSGYTFGSGTRLTVV.

The CDR3 loop reads CASSWTSGNPEQFF. The CDR3 DNA reads TGTGCCAGCAGCTGGACTAGCGGGAACCCTGAGCAGTTCTTC. The chain combines TRBV6-4 with TRBJ2-1, with 12 positions matching TRBD2. CDR3 length: 14 amino acids. Germline V gene lookup returns CDR1 MRHNA and CDR2 SNTAGT. J was trimmed by 9 bases and V by 6 bases; bases with no gene match: 6.

The rearrangement joins TRBV24-1 to TRBJ2-2, with a tentative D call TRBD1 (6 bases). V lost 4 bases, J lost 5 bases, and 7 bases lay in between. Germline-derived CDR1 and CDR2 are KGHDR and SFDVKD. The CDR3 sequence is 13 residues long. DNA for the CDR3: TGTGCCACCAGTGAGAGGGGGACCGGGGAGCTGTTTTTT. Amino acids: CATSERGTGELFF.

On this clone itself: Being one base from a much bigger clone, this may be a read error. J is TRBJ1-6 and V is TRBV2; TRBD1 matches 8 bases. The CDR3 loop spans 15 amino acids. After removal of 3 bases from V and 11 bases from J, the junction contained 9 bases not matched to a gene. Germline assignment: CDR1 SNHLY and CDR2 FYNNEI. The CDR3: CASSDWAGGGAPLHF. The DNA of the CDR3 is TGTGCCAGCAGTGACTGGGCAGGGGGCGGGGCACCCCTCCACTTT.